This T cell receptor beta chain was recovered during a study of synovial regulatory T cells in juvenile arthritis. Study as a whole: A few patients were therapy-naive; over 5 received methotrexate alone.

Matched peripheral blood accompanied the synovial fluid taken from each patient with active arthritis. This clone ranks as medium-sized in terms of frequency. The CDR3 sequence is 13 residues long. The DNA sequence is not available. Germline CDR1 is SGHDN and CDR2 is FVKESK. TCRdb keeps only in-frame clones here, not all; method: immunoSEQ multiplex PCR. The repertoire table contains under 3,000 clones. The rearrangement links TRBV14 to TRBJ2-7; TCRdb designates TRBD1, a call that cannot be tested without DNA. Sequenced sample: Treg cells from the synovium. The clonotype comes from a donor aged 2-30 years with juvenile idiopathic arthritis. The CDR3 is CASSLRLSYEQYF.